The 21 T cell receptor beta chains in this list originate from one sample, sequenced in a study of shared clonotypes between healthy human individuals. Here immunoSEQ multiplex PCR was the method, and the copy in TCRdb shows in-frame clones only, minus some. The sample has about 680,000 clones, less than 80% seen once. What was sequenced was memory CD4+ T cells sorted from blood. Subset given: CD45RA-negative fraction. These receptors came from a woman in her thirties in good health.

CDR3 sequence (DNA): TGTGCCAGTAGCAGGGGTTCTACGTGGACAGATACGCAGTATTTT. Its translation: CASSRGSTWTDTQYF. The chain combines TRBV19 with TRBJ2-3; D is possibly TRBD1 (6 bases). CDR1 is LNHDA, CDR2 SQIVND, per germline (reference sequence). The CDR3 totals 15 residues. The V and J ends lost 6 bases and 3 bases respectively, with 16 bases between them.

V is TRBV28 and J is TRBJ1-3; D uncertain. CDR3 length equals 15 residues. Trimming pared 7 bases from V and 0 bases from J, leaving 13 bases between. Germline V CDR1 and CDR2: MDHEN, SYDVKM. The CDR3 DNA sequence: TGTGCCAGCAACCTCGGCAGGACCTCTGGAAACACCATATATTTT. As protein: CASNLGRTSGNTIYF.

V is TRBV6-6 and J is TRBJ2-3; TRBD1 matches at 11 bases. Germline V lookup: CDR1 MNHNY, CDR2 SVGAGI (reference sequence). This CDR3 has 14 amino acids. V was clipped by 5 bases and J by 2 bases; unmatched bases: 0. The CDR3 reads CASSGQGATDTQYF. CDR3 bases: TGTGCCAGCAGTGGACAGGGGGCCACAGATACGCAGTATTTT.

The rearrangement links TRBV6-4 to TRBJ1-5; D possibly corresponds to TRBD1 (5 bases). Germline CDR1 reads MRHNA; CDR2 reads SNTAGT. Trimming took off 4 bases at V and 6 bases at J, with 10 bases between the two ends. The CDR3 runs to 13 residues. CDR3 protein: CASSAGPGQPQHF. In nucleotides, the CDR3 is TGTGCCAGCAGTGCGGGACCGGGTCAGCCCCAGCATTTT.

This clone was detected only once. The genes are TRBV2 and TRBJ2-4; 7 bases fit TRBD2. CDR3 length: 15 residues. Trimming removed 7 bases from V and 1 base from J; junction bases left unmatched: 7. Germline V gene data show CDR1 as SNHLY and CDR2 as FYNNEI. CDR3 DNA sequence: TGTGCCAGCACCCCCCTCGGGGGGGCCAAAAACATTCAGTACTTC. Protein: CASTPLGGAKNIQYF.

The chain links TRBV9 to TRBJ2-5; no reliable D call. The CDR3 totals 15 residues. CDR1 and CDR2 from the germline V gene are SGDLS and YYNGEE. Deletions cut 2 bases from V and 4 bases from J, with 15 bases between. CDR3 sequence reads: CASSVDTGPAETQYF. The CDR3 DNA sequence: TGTGCCAGCAGCGTGGATACCGGGCCTGCAGAGACCCAGTACTTC.

The chain has TRBV5-5 and TRBJ1-4; TRBD1 is a possible D gene (5 bases). V was cut by 1 base and J by 8 bases, with 12 bases left in between. Germline V gene lookup returns CDR1 SGHKS and CDR2 YYEKEE (reference sequence). This CDR3 comprises 14 residues. The CDR3 sequence: CASSLIGAEEKLFF. The CDR3 DNA follows: TGTGCCAGCAGCTTGATCGGGGCTGAGGAAAAACTGTTTTTT.

The rearrangement uses TRBV5-1 and TRBJ1-1; D gene uncertain. Germline CDR1 reads SGHRS; CDR2 reads YFSETQ. V dropped 1 base and J dropped 4 bases, with 14 bases sitting between them. The CDR3 totals 15 residues. The CDR3 is CASSLLLGVPTEAFF. The CDR3 DNA follows: TGCGCCAGCAGCTTGTTGCTCGGAGTGCCCACTGAAGCTTTCTTT.

The chain has TRBV19 and TRBJ2-7; 8 bases map to TRBD2. Germline trimming cut 1 base from V and 0 bases from J; bases unmatched to any gene: 8. The CDR3 consists of 17 residues. The germline gives CDR1 LNHDA, CDR2 SQIVND (reference sequence). The CDR3 reads CASSIAHLSGDSYEQYF. The CDR3 DNA follows: TGTGCCAGTAGTATAGCCCACCTTAGCGGGGACTCCTACGAGCAGTACTTC.

A note on this clone: At the DNA level, this CDR3 is encoded by other sequences in the same sample as well. This sequence joins TRBV4-1 and TRBJ2-1; TRBD2 agrees at 12 bases. The CDR3 runs to 16 residues. Trimming cost V 2 bases and J 3 bases; bases outside gene matches: 2. Germline CDR1 reads MGHRA; CDR2 reads YSYEKL. CDR3 sequence: CASSQKTSGSYNEQFF. The CDR3 DNA reads TGCGCCAGCAGCCAAAAGACTAGCGGGAGCTACAATGAGCAGTTCTTC.

To note about this clone: A read error may explain this, as a much larger clone is one base away. This same CDR3 is encoded by further DNA sequences in the sample. The chain has TRBV5-1 and TRBJ2-1; maybe TRBD2 (5 bases). V lost 4 bases and J lost 0, with 11 bases in between. CDR1 and CDR2 from the germline V gene are SGHRS and YFSETQ. The CDR3 is 15 amino acids. For the CDR3, the DNA is TGCGCCAGCAGCATGGACTCCAGCTCCTACAATGAGCAGTTCTTC. It is translated as CASSMDSSSYNEQFF.

V gene TRBV6-5 combines with J gene TRBJ2-1; TRBD1 might be the D (7 bases). V was cut by 7 bases and J by 4 bases, with 14 bases left in between. The CDR3 length is 14 residues. CDR1 and CDR2 from the germline V gene are MNHEY and SVGAGI. The CDR3 coding sequence is TGTGCCAGCACTCTCAGGGGGGAGTACAATGAGCAGTTCTTC. It is translated as CASTLRGEYNEQFF.

V is TRBV6-1 and J is TRBJ2-7; D is unclear. V lost 4 bases, J lost 2 bases, and 6 bases lay in between. Germline-derived CDR1 and CDR2 are MNHNS and SASEGT. The CDR3 consists of 12 residues. DNA of the CDR3: TGTGCCAGCAGTGCCAGCACCTACGAGCAGTACTTC. Translation: CASSASTYEQYF.

The chain combines TRBV6-5 with TRBJ2-7; D is tentatively TRBD1 or TRBD2 (7 bases each). Germline CDR1 and CDR2: MNHEY and SVGAGI. Trimming cost V 9 bases and J 4 bases, with 19 bases left between them. The length of the CDR3 is 14 residues. As DNA, the CDR3 is TGTGCCAGGGCTGAGTCAGGGGGGGTTTACGAGCAGTACTTC. It specifies CARAESGGVYEQYF.

Concerning this clone: Other DNA sequences in this sample translate to the same CDR3. The chain employs TRBV6-5 and TRBJ1-1; tentatively, D is TRBD1 (5 bases). The CDR3 is made up of 13 amino acids. Trimming left V 4 bases short and J 1 base short, with 7 bases between. CDR1 is MNHEY and CDR2 is SVGAGI in the germline V gene. CDR3: CASSSQGNTEAFF. The CDR3 nucleotides read TGTGCCAGCAGTTCTCAGGGGAACACTGAAGCTTTCTTT.

The chain recombines TRBV13 with TRBJ2-1, with 11 nucleotides matching TRBD2. The junction had 8 bases not matched to a gene; V was cut back by 5 bases and J by 2 bases. This CDR3 region has 17 residues. The germline gives CDR1 PRHDT, CDR2 FYEKMQ (reference sequence). Here the CDR3 DNA reads TGTGCCAGCAGCGGACGGACTAGCGGGTTGCCCTACAATGAGCAGTTCTTC. This gives the protein CASSGRTSGLPYNEQFF.

Of note for this clone: A much larger clone lies one base from this, so it may be a read error. Other nucleotide sequences from this sample produce the same CDR3. This rearrangement joins TRBV5-1 to TRBJ2-7; possible D gene TRBD2, 5 bases. The CDR3 is made up of 11 amino acids. Trimming left V 4 bases short and J 4 bases short, with 6 bases between. The germline CDR1 and CDR2 sequences are SGHRS and YFSETQ. The CDR3 loop reads CASSGEYEQYF. CDR3 nucleotides: TGCGCCAGCAGCGGGGAGTACGAGCAGTACTTC.

This sequence joins TRBV19 and TRBJ1-5, with D perhaps TRBD1 (5 bases). Germline V gene data show CDR1 as LNHDA and CDR2 as SQIVND (reference sequence). The germline V and J ends were trimmed by 1 base and 3 bases, with 10 bases remaining between them. The CDR3 has 15 residues. In DNA, the CDR3 is TGTGCCAGTAGTATAGTACAGGTTCCCAATCAGCCCCAGCATTTT. Protein: CASSIVQVPNQPQHF. Variable domain in full (rest from reference TRBV19 and TRBJ1-5): DGGITQSPKYLFRKEGQNVTLSCEQNLNHDAMYWYRQDPGQGLRLIYYSQIVNDFQKGDIAEGYSVSREKKESFPLTVTSAQKNPTAFYLCASSIVQVPNQPQHFGDGTRLSIL.

The chain couples TRBV7-2 to TRBJ1-1, with D unresolved. Trimming cost V 1 base and J 7 bases, with 10 bases left between them. The CDR3 is made up of 13 amino acids. Germline lookup yields CDR1 SGHTA and CDR2 FQGNSA. The CDR3 protein is CASSLVAGLEAFF. The CDR3 DNA reads TGTGCCAGCAGCTTAGTCGCAGGACTTGAAGCTTTCTTT.

The rearrangement uses TRBV28 and TRBJ2-3, with D unresolved. CDR3 length: 13 amino acids. Germline lookup yields CDR1 MDHEN and CDR2 SYDVKM. Trimming removed 1 base at V and 10 bases at J, with 12 bases between. DNA of the CDR3: TGTGCCAGCAGTTTATCCCTCGTAGTCGCGCAGTATTTT. Its translation: CASSLSLVVAQYF.

The chain links TRBV2 to TRBJ2-3, with TRBD2 matching 8 bases. After removal of 9 bases from V and 4 bases from J, the junction contained 12 bases not matched to a gene. The CDR3 is made up of 15 amino acids. Germline V gene data show CDR1 as SNHLY and CDR2 as FYNNEI. In DNA form, the CDR3 reads TGTGCCAGTACCACTCGACTAGCGAATCCAGATACGCAGTATTTT. This translates into CASTTRLANPDTQYF.